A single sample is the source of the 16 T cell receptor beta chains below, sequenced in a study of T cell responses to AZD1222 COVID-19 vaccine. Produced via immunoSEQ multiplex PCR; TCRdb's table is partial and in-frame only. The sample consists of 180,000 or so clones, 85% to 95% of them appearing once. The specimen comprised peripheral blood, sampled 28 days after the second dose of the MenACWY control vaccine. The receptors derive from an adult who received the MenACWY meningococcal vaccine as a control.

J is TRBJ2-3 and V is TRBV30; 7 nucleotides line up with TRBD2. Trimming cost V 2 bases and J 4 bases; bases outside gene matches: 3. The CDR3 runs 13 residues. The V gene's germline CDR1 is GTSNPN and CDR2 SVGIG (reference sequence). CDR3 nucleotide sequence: TGTGCCTGGAGTAGAGCGGGGCCAGATACGCAGTATTTT. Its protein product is CAWSRAGPDTQYF.

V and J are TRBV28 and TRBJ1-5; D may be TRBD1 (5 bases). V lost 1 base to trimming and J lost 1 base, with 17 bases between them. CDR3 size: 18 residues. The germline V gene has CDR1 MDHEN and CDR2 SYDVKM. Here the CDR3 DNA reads TGTGCCAGCAGTTTATCAAGAGGCGACAGCTGGAGCAATCAGCCCCAGCATTTT. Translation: CASSLSRGDSWSNQPQHF.

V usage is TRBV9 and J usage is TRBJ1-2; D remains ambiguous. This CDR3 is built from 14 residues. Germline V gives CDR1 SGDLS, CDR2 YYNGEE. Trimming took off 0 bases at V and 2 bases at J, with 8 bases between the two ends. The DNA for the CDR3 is TGTGCCAGCAGCGTAGCTGGAGGCAACTATGGCTACACCTTC. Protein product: CASSVAGGNYGYTF. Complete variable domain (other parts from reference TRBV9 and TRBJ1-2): DSGVTQTPKHLITATGQRVTLRCSPRSGDLSVYWYQQSLDQGLQFLIQYYNGEERAKGNILERFSAQQFPDLHSELNLSSLELGDSALYFCASSVAGGNYGYTFGSGTRLTVV.

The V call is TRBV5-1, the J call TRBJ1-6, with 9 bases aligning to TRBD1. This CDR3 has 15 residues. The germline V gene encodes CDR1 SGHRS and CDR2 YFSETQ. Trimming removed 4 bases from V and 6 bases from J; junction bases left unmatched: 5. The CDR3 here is CASSPTGGSNSPLHF. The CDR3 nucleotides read TGCGCCAGCAGCCCGACAGGGGGGAGTAATTCACCCCTCCACTTT.

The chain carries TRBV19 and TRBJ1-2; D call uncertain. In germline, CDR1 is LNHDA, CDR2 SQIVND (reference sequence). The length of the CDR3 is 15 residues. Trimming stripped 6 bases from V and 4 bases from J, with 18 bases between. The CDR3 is CASRDTQLGVYGYTF. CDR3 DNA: TGTGCCAGTAGAGACACCCAGCTCGGGGTCTATGGCTACACCTTC.

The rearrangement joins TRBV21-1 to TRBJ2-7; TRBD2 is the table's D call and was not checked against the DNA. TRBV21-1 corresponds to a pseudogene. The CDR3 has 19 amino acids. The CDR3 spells CASSRPRGLAPSRSYEQYF. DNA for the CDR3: TGTGCCAGCAGCCGGCCGCGGGGACTAGCGCCGAGCCGTTCCTACGAGCAGTACTTC.

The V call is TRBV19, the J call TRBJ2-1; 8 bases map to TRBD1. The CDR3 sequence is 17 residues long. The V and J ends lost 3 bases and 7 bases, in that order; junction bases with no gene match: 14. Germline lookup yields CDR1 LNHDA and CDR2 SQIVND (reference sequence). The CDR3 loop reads CASSMARGQGARNEQFF. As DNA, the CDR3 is TGTGCCAGTAGTATGGCGAGGGGTCAGGGGGCGCGTAATGAGCAGTTCTTC.

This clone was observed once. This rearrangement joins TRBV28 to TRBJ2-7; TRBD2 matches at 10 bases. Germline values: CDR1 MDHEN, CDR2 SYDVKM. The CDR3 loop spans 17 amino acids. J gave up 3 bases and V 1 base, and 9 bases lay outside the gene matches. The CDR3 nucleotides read TGTGCCAGCAGTTTATTCGGGAGTAGCGGGGGGAACTACGAGCAGTACTTC. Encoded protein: CASSLFGSSGGNYEQYF.

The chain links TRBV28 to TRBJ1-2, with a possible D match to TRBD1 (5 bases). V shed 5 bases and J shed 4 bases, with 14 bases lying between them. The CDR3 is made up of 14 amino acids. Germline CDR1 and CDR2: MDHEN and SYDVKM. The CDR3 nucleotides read TGTGCCAGCAGTCTAGCCCAGGGTGCCTATGGCTACACCTTC. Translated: CASSLAQGAYGYTF.

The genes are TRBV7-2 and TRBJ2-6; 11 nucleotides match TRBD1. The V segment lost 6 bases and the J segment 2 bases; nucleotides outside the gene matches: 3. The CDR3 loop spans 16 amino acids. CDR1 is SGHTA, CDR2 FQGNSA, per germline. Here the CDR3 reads CASSRTGGAGANVLTF. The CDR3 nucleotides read TGTGCCAGCAGTAGGACAGGGGGCGCTGGGGCCAACGTCCTGACTTTC.

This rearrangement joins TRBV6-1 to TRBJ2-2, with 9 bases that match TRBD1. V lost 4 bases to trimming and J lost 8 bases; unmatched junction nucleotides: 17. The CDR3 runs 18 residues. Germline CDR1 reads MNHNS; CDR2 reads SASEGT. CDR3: CASSARGDRVPSPGELFF. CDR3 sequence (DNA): TGTGCCAGCAGTGCACGGGGGGACAGGGTACCGTCACCGGGGGAGCTGTTTTTT.

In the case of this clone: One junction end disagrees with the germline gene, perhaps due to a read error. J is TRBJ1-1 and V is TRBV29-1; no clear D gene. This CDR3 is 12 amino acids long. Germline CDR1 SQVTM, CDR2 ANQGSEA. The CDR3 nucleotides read TGCAGCGTTCAAGAGACTCAGCCTGAAGCTTTCTTT. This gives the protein CSVQETQPEAFF.

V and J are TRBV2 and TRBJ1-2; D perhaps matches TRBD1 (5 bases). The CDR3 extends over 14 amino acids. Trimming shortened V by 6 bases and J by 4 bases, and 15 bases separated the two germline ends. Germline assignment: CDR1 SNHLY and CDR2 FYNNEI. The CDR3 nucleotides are TGTGCCAGCAGCTACGGCGGGGGTAGCTATGGCTACACCTTC. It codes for CASSYGGGSYGYTF.

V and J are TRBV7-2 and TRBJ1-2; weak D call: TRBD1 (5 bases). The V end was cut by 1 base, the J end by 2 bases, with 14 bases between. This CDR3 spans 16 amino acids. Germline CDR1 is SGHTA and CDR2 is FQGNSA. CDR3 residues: CASSLGQGALNYGYTF. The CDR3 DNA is TGTGCCAGCAGCTTAGGCCAAGGGGCCCTAAACTATGGCTACACCTTC.

CDR3 DNA sequence: TGCGCCAGCAGCCCGGGGATGGGAGTCGGGGAGCTGTTTTTT. It encodes CASSPGMGVGELFF. The rearrangement links TRBV5-1 to TRBJ2-2, with D possibly matching TRBD2 (5 bases). The ends were cut back, 4 bases at V and 7 bases at J, with 14 bases in the middle. The length of the CDR3 is 14 residues. Germline CDR1 reads SGHRS; CDR2 reads YFSETQ.

The CDR3 nucleotides read TGCGCCAGCAGCAACGGGACAGGGTATGAAAAACTGTTTTTT. This codes for CASSNGTGYEKLFF. The J gene is TRBJ1-4, the V gene TRBV5-1, with 9 bases fitting TRBD1. Germline values: CDR1 SGHRS, CDR2 YFSETQ. J lost 6 bases, V lost 4 bases, and 4 bases had no gene match. The CDR3 has 14 residues.